A single sample gave rise to the 14 T cell receptor beta chains below, sequenced in a study of post-analysis software for immune sequencing data. Study results and limitations: Controls had lower frequencies than patients of a few TRBV segments, which included TRBV5-6, TRBV5-1 and TRBV20-1.

Their antigens are not known. cDNA libraries of TCR beta carried unique molecular identifiers. TCRdb re-called the PCR reads through MiXCR, storing one row per CDR3 protein. The data hold 150,000 to 200,000 distinct CDR3 sequences, with about 32% observed a single time. Source material: blood. The receptors were gathered from a girl aged 10-17 years with multiple sclerosis.

The V gene is TRBV20-1, the J gene TRBJ2-1, with D maybe TRBD2 (6 bases). Per the germline V gene, CDR1 is DFQATT and CDR2 is SNEGSKA (reference sequence). Trimming took off 1 base at V and 9 bases at J, with 10 bases between the two ends. The CDR3 is 12 amino acids. CDR3 protein: CSARVGGTEQFF. DNA for the CDR3: TGCAGTGCTAGAGTGGGGGGTACTGAGCAGTTCTTC.

This clonotype has at least ten counts. The chain recombines TRBV5-1 with TRBJ2-4; 9 bases are a match to TRBD1. Germline CDR1 reads SGHRS; CDR2 reads YFSETQ. Trimming removed 4 bases from V and 1 base from J; junction bases left unmatched: 6. The length of the CDR3 is 16 residues. CDR3 in DNA: TGCGCCAGCAGCCTTGGACAGGGGTTCGCCAAAAACATTCAGTACTTC. It specifies CASSLGQGFAKNIQYF.

The chain combines TRBV9 with TRBJ2-6, with D perhaps being TRBD1 or TRBD2 (6 bases each). The CDR3 runs to 15 residues. Germline V gene lookup returns CDR1 SGDLS and CDR2 YYNGEE. V was cut by 10 bases and J by 1 base, with 15 bases left in between. The DNA for the CDR3 is TGTGCCTCGACAGGTCGGGGGTCTGGGGCCAACGTCCTGACTTTC. It yields the protein CASTGRGSGANVLTF.

This clonotype was counted only a few times. The gene calls are TRBV4-1 and TRBJ1-1; the D is unclear. The CDR3 runs 13 residues. V was pared by 4 bases and J by 2 bases, with 8 bases between. From germline, CDR1 is MGHRA and CDR2 YSYEKL. The DNA of the CDR3 is TGCGCCAGCAGCCGGCGGGAAAACACTGAAGCTTTCTTT. It codes for CASSRRENTEAFF.

The V gene is TRBV30, the J gene TRBJ2-3, with TRBD1 as a possible D gene (5 bases). There are 13 residues in the CDR3. Germline V lookup: CDR1 GTSNPN, CDR2 SVGIG (reference sequence). The V end lost 0 bases, the J end lost 2 bases, and 6 bases lay between the germline ends. The CDR3 loop reads CAWSVGVTDTQYF. The CDR3 DNA reads TGTGCCTGGAGTGTAGGGGTCACAGATACGCAGTATTTT.

Concerning this clonotype itself: This may arise from a read error, as a much more abundant clone is one base away. This chain connects TRBV12-3 or TRBV12-4 to TRBJ2-3; 7 bases fit TRBD1. Trimming cost V 4 bases and J 1 base; bases outside gene matches: 11. The CDR3 runs to 17 residues. DNA for the CDR3: TGTGCCAGCAGTTCTAGTTGGGGGACAGTGGGCACAGATACGCAGTATTTT. This codes for CASSSSWGTVGTDTQYF.

The chain links TRBV20-1 to TRBJ2-1; D gene uncertain. Trimming removed 7 bases at V and 2 bases at J, with 9 bases between. The germline gives CDR1 DFQATT, CDR2 SNEGSKA (reference sequence). The CDR3 extends over 12 amino acids. The CDR3 sequence: CSVSWTYNEQFF. Written as DNA, the CDR3 is TGCAGTGTTTCGTGGACCTACAATGAGCAGTTCTTC.

With regard to this clonotype: A much larger clonotype is one base distant, so this may be a read error. V and J are TRBV6-5 and TRBJ1-2; D unresolved. V was cut by 5 bases and J by 4 bases, with 11 bases left in between. This CDR3 is 13 amino acids long. Germline V lookup: CDR1 MNHEY, CDR2 SVGAGI. The CDR3 loop is CASSLRRSYGYTF. The CDR3 region has the DNA TGTGCCAGCAGTCTTAGGAGATCCTATGGCTACACCTTC.

The J gene is TRBJ1-3, the V gene TRBV4-3, with 7 bases that match TRBD1. The V segment lost 5 bases and the J segment 2 bases; nucleotides outside the gene matches: 12. CDR3 length: 17 amino acids. The germline CDR1 and CDR2 sequences are LGHNA and YSLEER. The CDR3 DNA reads as TGCGCCAGCAGCGTACGTGCAGGGGGTAGACCTGGAAACACCATATATTTT. Its protein is CASSVRAGGRPGNTIYF.

This clonotype showed up many times. This sequence joins TRBV27 and TRBJ2-1; D not certain. The CDR3 contains 12 residues. Per germline, CDR1 MNHEY and CDR2 SMNVEV (reference sequence). Trimming pared 5 bases from V and 9 bases from J, leaving 11 bases between. The CDR3 DNA is TGTGCCAGCAGTATAAGGGTAGGTGAGCAGTTCTTC. Translation: CASSIRVGEQFF.

The J gene is TRBJ2-1, the V gene TRBV7-2; possible D gene TRBD2, 5 bases. The V gene's germline CDR1 is SGHTA and CDR2 FQGNSA. This CDR3 spans 13 amino acids. Trimming removed 0 bases at V and 6 bases at J, with 6 bases between. The CDR3 DNA reads TGTGCCAGCAGCTTAGCCGGGATCAATGAGCAGTTCTTC. The encoded protein is CASSLAGINEQFF.

J is TRBJ2-5 and V is TRBV12-3 or TRBV12-4; 8 nucleotides agree with TRBD2. The CDR3 runs 16 residues. Germline trimming cut 6 bases from V and 11 bases from J; bases unmatched to any gene: 20. This CDR3 is CASSPDGGEGLGEQYF. Here the CDR3 DNA reads TGTGCCAGCAGCCCCGACGGGGGGGAGGGCCTAGGAGAGCAGTACTTC.

Of note for this clonotype: This could be a read error, since a much larger clone is one nucleotide away. The genes are TRBV6-6 and TRBJ2-3; D is uncertain. V was clipped by 8 bases and J by 6 bases, with 27 bases between them. Germline V lookup: CDR1 MNHNY, CDR2 SVGAGI (reference sequence). CDR3 length: 17 residues. The CDR3 nucleotides read TGTGCCAGCGGTACATCTCTGGCAAGTCGTCCTTCGGATACGCAGTATTTT. Protein sequence: CASGTSLASRPSDTQYF.

This clonotype has just a few counts. A read error may explain this, as a much larger clone is one base away. The chain links TRBV20-1 to TRBJ2-7, with D perhaps being TRBD1 or TRBD2 (5 bases each). CDR3 length equals 16 residues. CDR1 and CDR2 from the germline V gene are DFQATT and SNEGSKA (reference sequence). CDR3 nucleotides: TGCGGTGCTAGTGGAGCCGACAGCGGTGCCTTCTACGAGCAGTACTTC. It is translated as CGASGADSGAFYEQYF.